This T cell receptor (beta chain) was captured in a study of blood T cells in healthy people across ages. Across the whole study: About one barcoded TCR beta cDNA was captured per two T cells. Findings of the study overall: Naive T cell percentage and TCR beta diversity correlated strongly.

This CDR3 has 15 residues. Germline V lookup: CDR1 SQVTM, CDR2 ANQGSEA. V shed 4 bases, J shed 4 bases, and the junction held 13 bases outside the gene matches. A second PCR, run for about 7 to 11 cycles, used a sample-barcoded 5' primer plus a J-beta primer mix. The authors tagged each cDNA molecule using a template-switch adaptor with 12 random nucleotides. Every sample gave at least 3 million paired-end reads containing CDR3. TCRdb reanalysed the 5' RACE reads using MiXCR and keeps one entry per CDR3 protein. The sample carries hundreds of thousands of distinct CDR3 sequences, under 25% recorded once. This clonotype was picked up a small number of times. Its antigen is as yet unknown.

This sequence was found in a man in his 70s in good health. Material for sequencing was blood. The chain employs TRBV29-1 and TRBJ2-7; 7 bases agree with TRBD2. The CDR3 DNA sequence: TGCAGCGTTGGTGGGGCTTTCGGGGGGACGTACGAGCAGTACTTC. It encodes CSVGGAFGGTYEQYF.